This record looks at one T cell receptor beta chain sequence and its context. Antigen: not known. The sample comes from a study of blood T cells in healthy people across ages. CDR3 length: 10 amino acids. Trimming pared 6 bases from V and 7 bases from J, leaving 6 bases between. Per the germline V gene, CDR1 is MDHEN and CDR2 is SYDVKM. Study-wide results and caveats: Shifts in expanded clonotypes may have been confounded by donor CMV status, which was unknown.

Each individual donor underwent a draw of 8.5 to 10 milliliters of peripheral blood. In each sample, at least 7 million PBMCs were isolated. Together with a sample-barcoded 5' primer, a J-beta primer mix was included in a second PCR lasting roughly 7 to 11 cycles. A single record per CDR3 protein comes from TCRdb applying MiXCR to the 5' RACE reads. Here the sample spans around 1,000,000 distinct CDR3 sequences, under 40% being singletons. The rearrangement uses TRBV28 and TRBJ2-5; no reliable D call. Sample: blood. The sequence was collected from a young man in good health. DNA for the CDR3: TGTGCCAGCAGCCGTTTGACCCAGTACTTC. It encodes CASSRLTQYF. Supplemented by reference TRBV28 and TRBJ2-5, the full variable domain reads DVKVTQSSRYLVKRTGEKVFLECVQDMDHENMFWYRQDPGLGLRLIYFSYDVKMKEKGDIPEGYSVSREKKERFSLILESASTNQTSMYLCASSRLTQYFGPGTRLLVL.